The entry that follows covers one TCR beta chain sequence. Its target is unknown. This sample is drawn from a study of a mutant IDH1 vaccine in newly diagnosed glioma. Study details: Treated patients had a mean age of 40.4 years and a roughly 62% male, 37.5% female split. Every participant had undergone radiotherapy, temozolomide, or both before, and most underwent both. Study results and caveats: Immune responses induced by the vaccine were seen in roughly 93% of patients, spanning multiple MHC alleles.

The protocol was immunoSEQ multiplex PCR, while the TCRdb copy is restricted to in-frame clones and leaves out a portion. The data show tens of thousands of clones, approximately 86% seen once. Time point in this sample: baseline, week 1 (first vaccination visit). Treatment denoted: pre-vaccination baseline after standard-of-care therapy. Trimming shortened V by 7 bases and J by 5 bases, and 17 bases separated the two germline ends. CDR1 and CDR2 from the germline V gene are SNHLY and FYNNEI. The CDR3 is made up of 15 amino acids. This chain joins TRBV2 and TRBJ2-2, with D possibly TRBD2 on 5 matching bases. This TCR derives from a woman aged 40 to 55 with glioma. Material: PBMCs, obtained from a glioma patient treated with radiotherapy, temozolomide or both. The CDR3 loop reads CASNTPERVTGELFF. CDR3 nucleotides: TGTGCCAGCAACACACCGGAGAGGGTAACCGGGGAGCTGTTTTTT.